The sequence of this TCR beta chain was determined in a study of blood T cell repertoires in COVID-19. Across the whole study: From the United States, Italy and Spain came samples of acute and convalescent COVID-19. PBMCs, B-cell-depleted T cells, or T cells provided the cDNA or gDNA that made up the material.

The CDR3 has 16 residues. The J segment lost 0 bases and the V segment lost 3 bases, leaving 8 bases of the junction unmatched. Per germline, CDR1 SGHNT and CDR2 YYREEE (reference sequence). Per the original data handling: Amplification of reference gene primers was used by the study to estimate nucleated cell counts. The protocol was immunoSEQ multiplex PCR, while the TCRdb copy is restricted to in-frame clones and leaves out a portion. V, J and clone size reflect that table, while D and trimming were determined from the DNA. This table holds 210,000 or so clones, around 84% found once. This TCR was recovered from a man in his fifties with acute or convalescent COVID-19. Sequencing was done on a sample of peripheral blood. The rearrangement joins TRBV5-4 to TRBJ1-1, with TRBD1 identical over 7 bases. The CDR3 DNA follows: TGTGCCAGCAGCTCCCAGGGGGGAGGATTGAACACTGAAGCTTTCTTT. Translation: CASSSQGGGLNTEAFF.